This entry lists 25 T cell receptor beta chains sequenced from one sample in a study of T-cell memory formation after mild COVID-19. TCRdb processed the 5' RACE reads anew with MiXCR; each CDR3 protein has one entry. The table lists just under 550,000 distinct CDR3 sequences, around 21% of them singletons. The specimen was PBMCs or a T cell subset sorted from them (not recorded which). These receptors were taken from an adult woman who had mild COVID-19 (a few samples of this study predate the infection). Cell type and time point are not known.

The CDR3 DNA is TGCAGTGCCGCGGGGACTAGCGGGACCACAGATACGCAGTATTTT. This translates into CSAAGTSGTTDTQYF. The rearrangement uses TRBV20-1 and TRBJ2-3; TRBD2 matches 13 bases. CDR1 is DFQATT and CDR2 is SNEGSKA in the germline V gene (reference sequence). With V trimmed by 6 bases and J by 2 bases, 5 bases remained unmatched. The CDR3 extends over 15 amino acids.

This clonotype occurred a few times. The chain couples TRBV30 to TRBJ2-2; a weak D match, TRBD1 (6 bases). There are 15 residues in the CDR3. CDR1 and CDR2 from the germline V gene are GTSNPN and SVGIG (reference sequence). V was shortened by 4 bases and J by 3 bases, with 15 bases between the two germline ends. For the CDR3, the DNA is TGTGCCTGGACCCTCGCTAGGGGGTACACCGGGGAGCTGTTTTTT. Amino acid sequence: CAWTLARGYTGELFF.

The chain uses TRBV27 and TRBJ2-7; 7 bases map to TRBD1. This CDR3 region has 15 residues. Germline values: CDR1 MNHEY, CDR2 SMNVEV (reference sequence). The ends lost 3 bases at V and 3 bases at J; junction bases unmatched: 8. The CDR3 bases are TGTGCCAGCAGTTTCACAGGGGATATGGGCTACGAGCAGTACTTC. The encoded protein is CASSFTGDMGYEQYF.

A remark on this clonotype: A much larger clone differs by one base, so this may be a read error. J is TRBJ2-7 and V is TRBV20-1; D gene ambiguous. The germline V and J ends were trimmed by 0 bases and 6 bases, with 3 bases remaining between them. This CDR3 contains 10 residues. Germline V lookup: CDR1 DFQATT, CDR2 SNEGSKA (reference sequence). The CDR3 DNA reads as TGCAGTGCTAGAGATAGCGAGCAGTACTTC. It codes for CSARDSEQYF.

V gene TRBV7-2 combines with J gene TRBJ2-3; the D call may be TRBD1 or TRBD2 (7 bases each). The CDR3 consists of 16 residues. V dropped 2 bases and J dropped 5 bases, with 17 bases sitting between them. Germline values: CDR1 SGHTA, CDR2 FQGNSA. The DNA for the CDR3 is TGTGCCAGCAGCTTATCGATCGCGGGGGACAGAGATACGCAGTATTTT. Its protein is CASSLSIAGDRDTQYF.

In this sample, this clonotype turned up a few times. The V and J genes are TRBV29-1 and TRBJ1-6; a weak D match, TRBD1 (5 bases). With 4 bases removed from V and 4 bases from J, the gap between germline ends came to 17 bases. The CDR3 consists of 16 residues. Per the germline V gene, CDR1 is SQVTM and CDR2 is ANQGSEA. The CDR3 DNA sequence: TGCAGCGTTGTGCGGCGCAGGGTCCAGTATAATTCACCCCTCCACTTT. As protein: CSVVRRRVQYNSPLHF.

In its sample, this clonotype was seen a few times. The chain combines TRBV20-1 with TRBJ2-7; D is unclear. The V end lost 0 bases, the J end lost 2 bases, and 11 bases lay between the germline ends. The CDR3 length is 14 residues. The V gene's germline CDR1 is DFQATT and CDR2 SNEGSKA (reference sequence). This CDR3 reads CSARELGSAYEQYF. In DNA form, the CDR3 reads TGCAGTGCTAGAGAGTTGGGTTCCGCCTACGAGCAGTACTTC.

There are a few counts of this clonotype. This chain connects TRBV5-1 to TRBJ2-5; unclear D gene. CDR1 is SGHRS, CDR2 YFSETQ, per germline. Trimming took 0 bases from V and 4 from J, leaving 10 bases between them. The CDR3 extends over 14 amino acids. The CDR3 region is CASSLDQPGETQYF. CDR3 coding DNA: TGCGCCAGCAGCTTGGATCAGCCCGGAGAGACCCAGTACTTC.

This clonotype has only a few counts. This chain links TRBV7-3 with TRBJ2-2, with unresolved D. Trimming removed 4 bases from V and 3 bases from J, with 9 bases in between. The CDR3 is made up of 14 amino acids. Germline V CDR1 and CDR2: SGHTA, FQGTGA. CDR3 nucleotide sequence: TGTGCCAGCAGCTCTAATGGTTACACCGGGGAGCTGTTTTTT. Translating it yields CASSSNGYTGELFF.

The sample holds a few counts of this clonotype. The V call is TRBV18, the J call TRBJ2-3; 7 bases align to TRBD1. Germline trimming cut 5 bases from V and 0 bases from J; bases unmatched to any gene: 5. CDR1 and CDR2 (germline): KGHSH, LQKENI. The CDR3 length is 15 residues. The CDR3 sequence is CASSSGQLSTDTQYF. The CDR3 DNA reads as TGTGCCAGCTCATCGGGACAGCTAAGCACAGATACGCAGTATTTT.

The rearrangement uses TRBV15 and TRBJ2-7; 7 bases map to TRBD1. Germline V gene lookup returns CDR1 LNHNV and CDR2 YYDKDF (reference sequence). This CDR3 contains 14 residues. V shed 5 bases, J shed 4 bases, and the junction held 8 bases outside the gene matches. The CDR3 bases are TGTGCCACCAGCTGGCCGGGACAGACTTACGAGCAGTACTTC. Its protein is CATSWPGQTYEQYF.

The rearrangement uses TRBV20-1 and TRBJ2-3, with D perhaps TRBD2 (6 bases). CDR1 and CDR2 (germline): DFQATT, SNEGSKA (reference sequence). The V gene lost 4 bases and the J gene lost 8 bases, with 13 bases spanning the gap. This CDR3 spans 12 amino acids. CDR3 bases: TGCAGTGCTAAGGAGTGGGGAGGTACGCAGTATTTT. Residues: CSAKEWGGTQYF.

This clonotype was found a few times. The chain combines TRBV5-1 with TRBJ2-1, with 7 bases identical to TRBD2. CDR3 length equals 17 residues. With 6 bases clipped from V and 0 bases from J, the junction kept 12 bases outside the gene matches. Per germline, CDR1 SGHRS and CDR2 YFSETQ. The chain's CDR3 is CASIPGGGPFSYNEQFF. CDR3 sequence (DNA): TGCGCCAGCATCCCGGGCGGGGGACCCTTCTCCTACAATGAGCAGTTCTTC.

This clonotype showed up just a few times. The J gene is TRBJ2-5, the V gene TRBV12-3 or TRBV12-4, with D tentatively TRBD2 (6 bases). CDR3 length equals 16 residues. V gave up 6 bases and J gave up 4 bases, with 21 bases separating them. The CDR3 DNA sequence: TGTGCCAGCAGCCCGGGAGAGGGCCGGTGGGTAGAGACCCAGTACTTC. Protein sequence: CASSPGEGRWVETQYF.

The CDR3, as DNA: TGTGCCAGCAGCTTAGACCCTAGCGGAGCCTACAATGAGCAGTTCTTC. Protein product: CASSLDPSGAYNEQFF. This chain connects TRBV7-2 to TRBJ2-1; TRBD2 agrees at 7 bases. The CDR3 extends over 16 amino acids. Germline CDR1 and CDR2: SGHTA and FQGNSA. V lost 1 base, J lost 2 bases, and 5 bases stayed unmatched.

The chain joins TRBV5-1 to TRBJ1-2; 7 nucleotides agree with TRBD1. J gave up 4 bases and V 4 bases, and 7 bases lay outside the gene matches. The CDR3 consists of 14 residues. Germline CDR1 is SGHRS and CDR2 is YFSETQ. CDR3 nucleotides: TGCGCCAGCAGCACCGGACAGGTGGTCTATGGCTACACCTTC. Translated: CASSTGQVVYGYTF.

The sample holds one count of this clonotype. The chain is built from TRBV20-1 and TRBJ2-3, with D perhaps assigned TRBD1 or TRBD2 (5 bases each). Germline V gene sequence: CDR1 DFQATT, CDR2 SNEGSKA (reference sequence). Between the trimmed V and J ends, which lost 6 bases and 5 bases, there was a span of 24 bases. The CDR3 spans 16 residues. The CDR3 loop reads CSAAGTRSRHRDTQYF. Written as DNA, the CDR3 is TGCAGTGCCGCCGGGACCCGATCTCGGCACAGAGATACGCAGTATTTT.

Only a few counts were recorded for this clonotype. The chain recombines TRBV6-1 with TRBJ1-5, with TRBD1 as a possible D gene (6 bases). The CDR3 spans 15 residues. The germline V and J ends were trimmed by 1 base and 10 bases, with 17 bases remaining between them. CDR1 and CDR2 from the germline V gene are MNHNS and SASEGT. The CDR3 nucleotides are TGTGCCAGCAGTGAAGTTATCAGGGGCAGATCACCCCAGCATTTT. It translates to CASSEVIRGRSPQHF.

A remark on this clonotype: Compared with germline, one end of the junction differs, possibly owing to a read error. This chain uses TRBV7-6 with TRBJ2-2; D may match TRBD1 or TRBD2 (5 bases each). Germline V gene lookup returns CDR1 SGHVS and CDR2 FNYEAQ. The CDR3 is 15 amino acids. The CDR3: CASSLAEGTTGELFF. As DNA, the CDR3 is TGTGCCAGCAGCCTAGCAGAGGGGACCACCGGGGAGCTGTTTTTT.

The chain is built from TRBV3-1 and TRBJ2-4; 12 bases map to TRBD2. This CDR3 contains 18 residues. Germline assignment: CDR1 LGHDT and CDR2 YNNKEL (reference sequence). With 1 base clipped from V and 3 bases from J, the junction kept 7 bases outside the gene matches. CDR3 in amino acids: CASSQASGGALGKNIQYF. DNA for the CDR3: TGTGCCAGCAGCCAAGCTAGCGGGGGGGCGCTAGGCAAAAACATTCAGTACTTC.

CDR3 amino acids: CASSQGTSGGYDTQYF. Written as DNA, the CDR3 is TGTGCCAGCAGCCAAGGGACTAGCGGGGGGTACGATACGCAGTATTTT. The rearrangement links TRBV11-2 to TRBJ2-3, with 15 bases that match TRBD2. CDR1 and CDR2 (germline): SGHAT, FQNNGV. The CDR3 runs 16 residues. The V and J ends lost 5 bases and 6 bases, in that order; junction bases with no gene match: 6.

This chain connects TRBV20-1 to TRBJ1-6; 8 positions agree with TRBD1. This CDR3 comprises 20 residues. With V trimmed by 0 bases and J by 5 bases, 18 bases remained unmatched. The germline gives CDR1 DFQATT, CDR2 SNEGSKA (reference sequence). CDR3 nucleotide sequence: TGCAGTGCTAGAGATCTACTGGACAGGGAAGGTCTTGAGGATAATTCACCCCTCCACTTT. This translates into CSARDLLDREGLEDNSPLHF.

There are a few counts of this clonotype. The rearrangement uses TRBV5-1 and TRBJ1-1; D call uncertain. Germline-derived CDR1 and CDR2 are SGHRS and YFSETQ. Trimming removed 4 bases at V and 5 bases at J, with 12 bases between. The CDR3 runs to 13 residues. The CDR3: CASSPMIQTEAFF. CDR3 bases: TGCGCCAGCAGCCCGATGATCCAAACTGAAGCTTTCTTT.

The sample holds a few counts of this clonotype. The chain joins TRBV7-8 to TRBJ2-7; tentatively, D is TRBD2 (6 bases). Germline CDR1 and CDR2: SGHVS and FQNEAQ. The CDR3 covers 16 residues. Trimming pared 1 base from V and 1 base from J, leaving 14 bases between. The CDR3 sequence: CASSLVGGSGSYEQYF. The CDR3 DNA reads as TGTGCCAGCAGCTTAGTAGGAGGGTCGGGATCCTACGAGCAGTACTTC. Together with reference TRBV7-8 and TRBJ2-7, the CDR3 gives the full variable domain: GAGVSQSPRYKVAKRGQDVALRCDPISGHVSLFWYQQALGQGPEFLTYFQNEAQLDKSGLPSDRFFAERPEGSVSTLKIQRTQQEDSAVYLCASSLVGGSGSYEQYFGPGTRLTVT.

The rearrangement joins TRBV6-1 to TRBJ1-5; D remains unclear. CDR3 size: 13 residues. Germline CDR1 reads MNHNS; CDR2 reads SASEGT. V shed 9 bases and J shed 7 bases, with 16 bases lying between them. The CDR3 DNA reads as TGTGCCAGTCACAGTACTGCGGGCCAGCCCCAGCATTTT. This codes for CASHSTAGQPQHF.